In this sample, the clone carrying this T cell receptor beta chain turned up a few times. V lost 4 bases and J 9 bases, leaving 18 bases between the germline ends. CDR1 MGHRA and CDR2 YSYEKL come from the germline V gene. The CDR3 length is 14 residues. The time point here: patch test 2, 6 weeks after DPC sensitization. The sample's treatment: therapeutic diphenylcyclopropenone sensitization with weekly scalp DPC. This entry belongs to a study of human T cells and chemical hapten exposure. Across the whole study: How much TCR each sample yielded varied, mostly because pooled library volumes differed slightly.

MiXCR was run by TCRdb on the RACE reads, yielding one entry per CDR3 protein. The sample lists about 380,000 distinct CDR3 sequences, about 6.9% occurring once. The sequences come from whole blood, collected in connection with sensitization to the hapten diphenylcyclopropenone (DPC). This clonotype was sampled from a woman in her late teens or twenties with alopecia areata. Some clones in this sample may be carry-over from other donors' samples. The gene calls are TRBV4-1 and TRBJ2-5; D possibly corresponds to TRBD2 (6 bases). The CDR3 reads CASSPPSVAVAQYF. DNA for the CDR3: TGCGCCAGCAGCCCCCCTAGCGTGGCGGTGGCCCAGTACTTC.